The TCR beta chain under discussion was sequenced for a study of human T cells and chemical hapten exposure. Looking at the study overall: TCR yield per sample varied, mainly due to pooled library volumes. Study outcomes and limitations: Versus controls, expanded TCRs had significantly more large CDR3 similarity clusters. DPC sensitization produced no change in TCRs with frequency above 1 in 1000.

Time point here: patch test 1, 2 weeks after DPC sensitization. Treatment denoted: therapeutic diphenylcyclopropenone sensitization with weekly scalp DPC. Each donor was an alopecia patient between 18 and 70 years of age who qualified for DPC. TCRdb redid the calling of the RACE reads with MiXCR, one entry per CDR3 protein. This sample has over 75,000 distinct CDR3 sequences, with roughly 7.2% found just once. This clonotype was seen many times. Its antigen is undetermined. CDR3 size: 14 residues. CDR1 LGHDT and CDR2 YNNKEL come from the germline V gene (reference sequence). Trimming stripped 0 bases from V and 1 base from J, with 6 bases between.

The source was whole blood, collected in connection with sensitization to the hapten diphenylcyclopropenone (DPC). The receptor comes from a woman aged 25 to 39 with alopecia areata. Some clones in this sample may be carry-over from other donors' samples. The chain recombines TRBV3-1 with TRBJ1-1; no firm D call. CDR3 protein: CASSQDRQNTEAFF. CDR3 sequence (DNA): TGTGCCAGCAGCCAAGACAGACAGAACACTGAAGCTTTCTTT.